Below, one T cell receptor (beta chain) is given with its context. This entry belongs to a study of blood T cell repertoires in COVID-19. Within 2 weeks before study entry, exposed participants met a COVID-19 case. Germline CDR1 reads LGHDT; CDR2 reads YNNKEL (reference sequence). V lost 3 bases, J lost 0 bases, and 6 bases lay in between. The CDR3 runs to 14 residues. Assay: immunoSEQ multiplex PCR; the TCRdb copy retains only in-frame clones and omits some. The sample yields roughly 61,000 clones, approximately 70% seen once. V and J are TRBV3-1 (or the pseudogene TRBV3-2) and TRBJ1-3; no definite D call. Sequencing was performed on PBMCs or T cells enriched from blood (not recorded which). The receptor was isolated from a woman aged 55-70 years who had been exposed to COVID-19. The CDR3 DNA sequence: TGTGCCAGCAGCCACCGTCGCTCTGGAAACACCATATATTTT. Translation gives CASSHRRSGNTIYF.